This TCR beta chain was captured by sequencing in a study of somatic mutations in cytotoxic T cells in rheumatoid arthritis listed by TCRdb under 2017. Some background on the complete study: Patient peripheral blood (less than 31 ml EDTA) was drawn right after diagnosis and before any treatment started. Sorted V beta1+ cells also underwent TCRB sequencing, and some V beta antibody-stained T-cell populations were flow-sorted at nearly 100% purity on a FACSAria II or Sony SH800. To characterize clonality, the study used TCRB deep sequencing while asking whether somatic mutations are carried by expanded CD8+ T-cell clones in newly diagnosed, untreated rheumatoid arthritis. A total of 65 rheumatoid arthritis patients and about 21 healthy controls underwent TCRB deep sequencing. Patients and controls did not essentially differ in median age, which was nearly identical between the groups.

CDR1 is given as SGHNT and CDR2 as YENEEA, both from the germline V gene. From cysteine to phenylalanine, the CDR3 is 13 amino acids long. Here the CDR3 DNA is all that survives: 39 bases in frame from base 1. V is shortened by 1 base, J by 8 bases, and the region joining them spans 11 bases. What the study reported, not specific to this receptor: Rheumatoid arthritis patients and age-matched healthy controls did not significantly differ in CD8+ T-cell clonality. The finding that TRBV07 was slightly underrepresented in patients was left unadjusted for multiple comparisons. An increase of CD8+ clonality with age was seen in patients (Spearman r ~ 0.51) but not in healthy controls. In about an eighth of the roughly 65 patients the largest CD8+ clone exceeded 20% of CD8+ cells, and several identical CD8+ TCRB sequences were shared between blood and synovial fluid. It was unknown which antigens the expanded CD8+ clones targeted, and their absence from virus-specific databases did not exclude viral specificity.

CD4+ and CD8+ cells were isolated by positive magnetic bead selection on an AutoMACS, and purity was checked by flow cytometry. After a first flow cytometry screen using a TCR V beta antibody panel, clonal expansions were characterized through TCRB deep sequencing of sorted CD8+ fractions. Peripheral blood mononuclear cells were isolated by Ficoll-Paque PLUS density gradient separation. DNA was extracted from CD4-enriched, CD8-enriched or PBMC samples with Nucleospin Tissue or Tissue XS kits and quantified with a Qubit 2.0 fluorometer. This clone appeared a few times. Its antigen is still unknown. Qualities for individual bases were not recorded, and no much larger clone is one base off. Sequencing of TCRB CDR3 was done on genomic DNA with the immunoSEQ assay. On the authors' methods: Published virus-specific TCRB sequences were compared with patient CD8+ clones larger than 1%, and only a few matches were found. The analyses included only productive TCRB rearrangements. Clonality was calculated as a Shannon entropy-based productive clonality index, and a clone was defined by a unique TCRB CDR3 sequence. The template counts of each clone relative to the total templates per sample were used to calculate repertoire overlap between two samples. Flow cytometry-measured V-gene usage correlated with V-gene usage from TCRB sequencing, with a Spearman r of 0.61. In its TCRdb copy, this immuneACCESS table keeps in-frame sequences only and misses some clones. Where compared with another copy, unresolved V genes explain less than half of these, and the others have no known cause. V, J and clone size are taken as reported in that table, and D and trimming were inferred from the DNA itself. The sample table lists thousands of clones, roughly 75% of them with a count of one. The top ten clonotypes cover over 25% of the sample.

The sequencing input was CD8+ T cells sorted from blood. The source is a woman aged 60-75 years with rheumatoid arthritis. The chain is assembled from TRBV11-3 and TRBJ1-2, and the D gene may be TRBD1, 5 bases matching. CDR3 reads: CASSLALRGGYTF. The nucleotide sequence reads TGTGCCAGCAGCTTAGCGCTTAGGGGCGGCTACACCTTC.